This TCR beta chain was sequenced during a study of molecular identifiers for immune sequencing clone quantification. General study points: Sizes of clones that are highly expanded could be underestimated (if identical TCR molecules share a barcode). Effector cells had over 97% of their molecules in clones above 20 RNA copies, while naive cells had under 1%.

Trimming stripped 5 bases from V and 2 bases from J, with 10 bases between. This CDR3 has 13 amino acids. In germline, CDR1 is SGHVS, CDR2 FNYEAQ. The use of previously described methods and listed TCR primers produced the bulk TCR libraries. TCRdb re-derived calls from the PCR reads in MiXCR, one entry per CDR3 protein. Among a few hundred thousand distinct CDR3 sequences, about 21% were seen once, and the ten largest hold about 0.84%. Naive CD8 T cells, phenotype CD8+CD4-CCR7+CD45RA+, were sorted. This clonotype was observed a handful of times. Its antigen is not known. The receptor's source is a human donor in good health. Some libraries in this study had Jurkat cell RNA spiked in. The J gene is TRBJ2-7, the V gene TRBV7-6; D is ambiguous. Sequencing used naive CD8+ T cells from blood, with Jurkat cell RNA spiked in. Subset defined: FACS-sorted CD8+CD4-CCR7+CD45RA+ naive T cells. The DNA of the CDR3 is TGTGCCAGCAGCCCAAATAGTGCCTACGAGCAGTACTTC. As protein: CASSPNSAYEQYF. Together with reference TRBV7-6 and TRBJ2-7, the CDR3 gives the full variable domain: GAGVSQSPRYKVTKRGQDVALRCDPISGHVSLYWYRQALGQGPEFLTYFNYEAQQDKSGLPNDRFSAERPEGSISTLTIQRTEQRDSAMYRCASSPNSAYEQYFGPGTRLTVT.